This TCR beta chain was identified in a study of CD8 T cells in Susac syndrome. The study's findings and limits: CD4+ T cell repertoires in Susac syndrome lacked clonal expansion.

When the RNA was reverse transcribed, random hexamers were used with an input of roughly 0.45 to 1 ug. TCRdb re-called the immunoSEQ multiplex PCR reads through MiXCR, storing one row per CDR3 protein. The top ten hold 0.15% to 0.2% of the sample, which has about 150,000 distinct CDR3 sequences, approximately 95% seen once. In this sample, this clonotype turned up once. What it binds is not known. From blood CD8+ and CD4+ T cells, the TCR beta chain was sequenced. The ends were cut back, 5 bases at V and 2 bases at J, with 14 bases in the middle. Germline CDR1 and CDR2: SGHRS and YFSETQ. The CDR3 runs 14 residues.

This TCR derives from a human donor with Susac syndrome. Sequenced: CD4+ T cells from PBMCs. The V call is TRBV5-1, the J call TRBJ2-7; TRBD2 is a possible D gene (7 bases). The CDR3 spells CASRLSGGPYEQYF. Here the CDR3 DNA reads TGCGCCAGCAGATTATCGGGGGGCCCCTACGAGCAGTACTTC.